The clone carrying this TCR beta chain appeared once. In the authors' methods: Nucleated cell number was recorded as an estimate derived from reference gene primer amplification. Generated by immunoSEQ multiplex PCR, the TCRdb table keeps only in-frame clones and is missing some. D and trimming were read from the DNA, whereas the V and J calls and clone size are those reported in that table. The sample includes about 65,000 clones, about 93% seen only once; the top ten take 2.5% to 3%. This CDR3 comprises 14 residues. V lost 4 bases and J 5 bases, leaving 14 bases between the germline ends. Looked up from germline, CDR1 is SGHTA and CDR2 is FQGNSA. This record comes from a study of blood T cell repertoires in COVID-19. Whole-study context: Both acute and convalescent COVID-19 samples were obtained from the United States, Italy and Spain. Nucleic acid was either cDNA or gDNA, and it came from T cells, B-cell-depleted T cells, or PBMCs.

Specimen: peripheral blood. V and J are TRBV7-2 and TRBJ1-1; D is possibly TRBD1 (5 bases). The TCR was taken from a man between 65 and 85 years old with active COVID-19. CDR3 coding DNA: TGTGCCAGCAGCTGGAATACGCAGGGAACTGAAGCTTTCTTT. It specifies CASSWNTQGTEAFF. The full variable domain, rest sourced from reference TRBV7-2 and TRBJ1-1, is GAGVSQSPSNKVTEKGKDVELRCDPISGHTALYWYRQSLGQGLEFLIYFQGNSAPDKSGLPSDRFSAERTGGSVSTLTIQRTQQEDSAVYLCASSWNTQGTEAFFGQGTRLTVV.